This T cell receptor (beta chain) originates from a study of CD8 T cells in ankylosing spondylitis. The TCR beta libraries were generated through quantitative 5'-RACE incorporating molecular barcodes. One entry per CDR3 protein results from TCRdb running MiXCR on the 5' RACE reads. Altogether about 140,000 distinct CDR3 sequences are present, roughly 8% being singletons, with the ten largest covering 7.3%. J was trimmed by 3 bases and V by 3 bases; bases with no gene match: 9. Germline V gives CDR1 DFQATT, CDR2 SNEGSKA (reference sequence). The CDR3 totals 15 residues. This clonotype was recorded at least ten times.

Sample: synovial fluid, either unsorted or a sorted T cell fraction (not recorded which). The sequence derives from a male donor with ankylosing spondylitis. V and J are TRBV20-1 and TRBJ1-1; 8 bases align to TRBD1. Here the CDR3 reads CSASAHRGGDTEAFF. The CDR3 coding sequence is TGCAGTGCTAGCGCTCACAGGGGGGGAGACACTGAAGCTTTCTTT.